This T cell receptor beta chain was captured in a study of OX40 agonist ivuxolimab in advanced cancers. Study-level background: Melanoma, hepatocellular carcinoma, head and neck or renal cell cancer occurred in dose-escalation patients. Subjects had a mean age of around 60 years, with a range of roughly 20 to 79; around 80% were male. Study observations and caveats: Patients with a partial response at 0.1-3.0 mg/kg had among the lowest clonal expansion.

Remarks on this clone: Its cognate antigen is unknown.

V was clipped by 7 bases and J by 3 bases, with 13 bases between them. Germline lookup yields CDR1 SGHRS and CDR2 YFSETQ. This CDR3 contains 13 residues. Assay: immunoSEQ multiplex PCR; the TCRdb copy retains only in-frame clones and omits some. This repertoire shows about 61,000 clones, 75% to 90% found once; its top ten account for around 3.3%. The receptor comes from an adult with an advanced solid tumor such as melanoma, head and neck, liver or kidney cancer. The sequencing used CD4+ or CD8+ T cells sorted from blood, collected in a trial of the OX40 agonist ivuxolimab. V and J are TRBV5-1 and TRBJ2-5, with D possibly being TRBD1 or TRBD2 (5 bases each). The CDR3 reads CASAAGTEETQYF. CDR3 bases: TGCGCCAGCGCGGCCGGGACGGAAGAGACCCAGTACTTC.